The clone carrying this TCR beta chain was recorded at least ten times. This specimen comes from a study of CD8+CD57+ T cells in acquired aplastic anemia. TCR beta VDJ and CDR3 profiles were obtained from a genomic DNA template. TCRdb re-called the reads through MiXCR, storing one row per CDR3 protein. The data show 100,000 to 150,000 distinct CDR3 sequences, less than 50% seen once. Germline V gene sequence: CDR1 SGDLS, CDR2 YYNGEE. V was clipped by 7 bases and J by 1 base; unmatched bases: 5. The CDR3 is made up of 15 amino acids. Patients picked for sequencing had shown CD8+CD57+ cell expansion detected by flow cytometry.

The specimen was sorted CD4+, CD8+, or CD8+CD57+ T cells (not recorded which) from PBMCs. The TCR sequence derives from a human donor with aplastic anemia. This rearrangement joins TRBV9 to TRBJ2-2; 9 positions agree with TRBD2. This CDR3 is CASGVSGGNTGELFF. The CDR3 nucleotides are TGTGCCAGCGGAGTTAGCGGGGGGAACACCGGGGAGCTGTTTTTT.